The TCR beta chain under discussion was sequenced for a study of T cells expressing NK-cell markers. Turning to the study itself: Source material for TCR beta repertoires consisted of sorted CD3+CD56+NKG2C+, CD3+CD56+NKG2C- and CD3+CD56-NKG2C+ T cells. Out of eight donors sequenced, seven tested HCMV-seropositive and the remaining one seronegative. Findings of the study overall: In a few donors, dominant clonotypes made up about 25-65% of CD3+CD56-NKG2C+ cells.

UMIs accompanied the 5'RACE template switching by which TCR beta cDNA was made. TCRdb derives one entry per CDR3 protein from the 5' RACE reads, leaving out DNA. In all, the sample yields about 440,000 distinct CDR3 sequences. This CDR3 contains 14 residues. CDR1 LGHDT and CDR2 YNNKEL come from the germline V gene (reference sequence). To note about this clonotype: Antigen unknown.

This clonotype was obtained from a woman aged 18 to 75 in good health. The chain joins TRBV3-1 to TRBJ2-1; TCRdb gives TRBD2 as the D gene, but with no DNA this cannot be confirmed. Sequencing was performed on blood T cells: a sorted CD56 or NKG2C T cell subset, CD4+ or CD8+ T cells, or bulk PBMC T cells (not recorded which). The CDR3 is CASSQVSGGSREFF.